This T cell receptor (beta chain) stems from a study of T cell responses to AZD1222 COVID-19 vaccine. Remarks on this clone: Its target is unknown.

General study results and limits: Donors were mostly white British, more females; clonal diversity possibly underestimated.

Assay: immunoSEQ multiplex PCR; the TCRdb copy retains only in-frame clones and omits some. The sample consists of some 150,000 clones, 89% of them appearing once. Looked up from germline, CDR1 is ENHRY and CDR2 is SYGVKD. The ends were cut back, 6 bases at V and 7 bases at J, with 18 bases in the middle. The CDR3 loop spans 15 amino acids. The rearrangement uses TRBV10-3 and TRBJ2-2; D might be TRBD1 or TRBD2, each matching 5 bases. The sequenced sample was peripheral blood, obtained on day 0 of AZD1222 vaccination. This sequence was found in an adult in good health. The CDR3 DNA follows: TGTGCCATCAGCCCCTTGCGCGGGCAGGGCGGGGAGCTGTTTTTT. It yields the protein CAISPLRGQGGELFF.